A single sample gave rise to the 14 T cell receptor beta chains below, sequenced in a study of blood T cell repertoires in COVID-19. Clones were read by immunoSEQ multiplex PCR, and TCRdb kept only the in-frame ones, dropping some. Of about 400,000 clones in the sample, around nine tenths were seen once. Sequencing was performed on peripheral blood. These receptors were obtained from a human donor in a cohort sampled during active COVID-19.

V usage is TRBV3-1 (or the pseudogene TRBV3-2) and J usage is TRBJ2-4; D is ambiguous. CDR1 and CDR2 (germline): LGHDT, YNNKEL (reference sequence). Trimming pared 1 base from V and 0 bases from J, leaving 10 bases between. CDR3 length: 16 residues. CDR3 protein: CASSQGRQVAKNIQYF. The DNA for the CDR3 is TGTGCCAGCAGCCAAGGTCGACAAGTAGCCAAAAACATTCAGTACTTC.

J is TRBJ2-4 and V is TRBV7-2, with 8 bases matching TRBD2. In germline, CDR1 is SGHTA, CDR2 FQGNSA. The CDR3 is 15 residues long. With V trimmed by 1 base and J by 6 bases, 5 bases remained unmatched. The DNA of the CDR3 is TGTGCCAGCAGCTTAGTCGGAGCGGGGGTAAACATTCAGTACTTC. It specifies CASSLVGAGVNIQYF.

The rearrangement joins TRBV29-1 to TRBJ2-2; TRBD1 matches at 7 bases. After removal of 6 bases from V and 6 bases from J, the junction contained 7 bases not matched to a gene. The germline V gene encodes CDR1 SQVTM and CDR2 ANQGSEA. The CDR3 runs 13 residues. The CDR3 sequence is CSVADRAPGELFF. CDR3 sequence (DNA): TGCAGCGTAGCAGACAGGGCCCCCGGGGAGCTGTTTTTT.

The CDR3 nucleotides are TGTGCCAGCAGTATCCAGGGAGGCTATGGCTACACCTTC. It yields the protein CASSIQGGYGYTF. V is TRBV6-2 or TRBV6-3 and J is TRBJ1-2, with D maybe TRBD1 (5 bases). Germline CDR1 is MNHEY and CDR2 is SVGEGT. V lost 5 bases and J lost 4, with 11 bases in between. The CDR3 consists of 13 residues.

The chain links TRBV27 to TRBJ1-2; 8 positions agree with TRBD1. CDR3 size: 12 residues. The germline CDR1 and CDR2 sequences are MNHEY and SMNVEV (reference sequence). Germline trimming cut 8 bases from V and 8 bases from J; bases unmatched to any gene: 7. CDR3 sequence reads: CASYQGASGYTF. The CDR3 region has the DNA TGTGCCAGCTACCAGGGGGCCTCGGGCTACACCTTC.

The genes are TRBV7-3 and TRBJ2-3; tentatively, D is TRBD2 (7 bases). V lost 1 base and J 4 bases, leaving 9 bases between the germline ends. Per the germline V gene, CDR1 is SGHTA and CDR2 is FQGTGA. This CDR3 spans 14 amino acids. CDR3 sequence: CASSLRGGADTQYF. The CDR3 nucleotides are TGTGCCAGCAGCTTAAGAGGGGGGGCAGATACGCAGTATTTT.

Worth noting for this clone: Other DNA sequences from this sample encode an identical CDR3 as well. The rearrangement joins TRBV30 to TRBJ2-5; no firm D call. V gave up 0 bases and J gave up 1 base, with 6 bases separating them. CDR1 and CDR2 (germline): GTSNPN, SVGIG (reference sequence). This CDR3 region has 13 residues. The CDR3 spells CAWSVQIQETQYF. CDR3 in DNA: TGTGCCTGGAGTGTCCAGATCCAAGAGACCCAGTACTTC.

The chain has TRBV6-5 and TRBJ1-1, with 10 bases that match TRBD1. Germline V gives CDR1 MNHEY, CDR2 SVGAGI. The CDR3 consists of 15 residues. The trim removed 6 bases at V and 5 bases at J, leaving 9 bases unmatched. CDR3 loop: CASRPWDRGGTEAFF. CDR3 DNA: TGTGCCAGCAGACCCTGGGACAGGGGTGGGACTGAAGCTTTCTTT.

The gene calls are TRBV6-1 and TRBJ1-5; D uncertain. Trimming took 4 bases from V and 0 from J, leaving 13 bases between them. The CDR3 extends over 16 amino acids. CDR1 is MNHNS, CDR2 SASEGT, per germline. The CDR3 region is CASSAQPKHSNQPQHF. The CDR3 nucleotides are TGTGCCAGCAGTGCTCAACCGAAACATAGCAATCAGCCCCAGCATTTT.

The rearrangement joins TRBV30 to TRBJ1-6, with 10 bases identical to TRBD1. The CDR3 sequence is 13 residues long. With V trimmed by 1 base and J by 11 bases, 2 bases remained unmatched. Per germline, CDR1 GTSNPN and CDR2 SVGIG (reference sequence). Here the CDR3 DNA reads TGTGCCTGGAGTGCCGGGACAGGGGCACCCCTCCACTTT. It translates to CAWSAGTGAPLHF.

This chain links TRBV7-9 with TRBJ2-3, with D unclear. The CDR3 is 17 amino acids. Germline lookup yields CDR1 SEHNR and CDR2 FQNEAQ (reference sequence). V gave up 1 base and J gave up 0 bases, with 14 bases separating them. The CDR3 DNA follows: TGTGCCAGCAGCTTAGGGTATGCGGAAGCTAGCACAGATACGCAGTATTTT. Protein sequence: CASSLGYAEASTDTQYF.

This chain connects TRBV5-1 to TRBJ2-7; 7 bases match TRBD2. The germline V gene has CDR1 SGHRS and CDR2 YFSETQ. V lost 1 base and J lost 4; bases outside the gene matches: 14. The CDR3 contains 17 residues. Here the CDR3 reads CASSLWGLGGKPYEQYF. Written as DNA, the CDR3 is TGCGCCAGCAGCTTGTGGGGTCTCGGGGGGAAACCTTACGAGCAGTACTTC.

The genes are TRBV30 and TRBJ1-5, with D unresolved. V lost 2 bases and J 0 bases, leaving 8 bases between the germline ends. This CDR3 spans 14 amino acids. CDR1 GTSNPN and CDR2 SVGIG come from the germline V gene (reference sequence). CDR3 region: CAWSISNSNQPQHF. The CDR3 coding sequence is TGTGCCTGGAGTATCAGTAATAGCAATCAGCCCCAGCATTTT.

This clone turned up a few times. V usage is TRBV30 and J usage is TRBJ1-6; D remains unclear. CDR1 and CDR2 from the germline V gene are GTSNPN and SVGIG (reference sequence). This CDR3 is built from 14 residues. V lost 0 bases to trimming and J lost 7 bases, with 10 bases between them. CDR3 sequence reads: CAWSVVTGNSPLHF. The CDR3 DNA sequence: TGTGCCTGGAGTGTTGTTACGGGAAATTCACCCCTCCACTTT.